The next 13 T cell receptor beta chains were all read from a single sample in a study of cytomegalovirus exposure and HLA in healthy donors. Primers included in the PCR were 60 Vbeta and 13 Jbeta primers. The table came from immunoSEQ multiplex PCR; TCRdb's copy has only in-frame clones and leaves some out. The table shows around 90,000 clones, with approximately 72% occurring only once. The sample was PBMCs. The receptors here all came from a woman aged 40 to 50 in good health and CMV-seronegative.

This clone was detected only a few times. This chain connects TRBV19 to TRBJ2-7; 8 bases map to TRBD2. CDR3 length: 14 residues. V shed 8 bases and J 2 bases; nucleotides not matched to a gene: 8. CDR1 and CDR2 from the germline V gene are LNHDA and SQIVND (reference sequence). The CDR3 region has the DNA TGTGCCAGTTCCCCGGGGGGGGGAACCTACGAGCAGTACTTC. Its translation: CASSPGGGTYEQYF.

This clone was recorded a few times. The V and J genes are TRBV27 and TRBJ1-5, with 8 bases aligning to TRBD1. CDR3 length: 15 residues. Germline-derived CDR1 and CDR2 are MNHEY and SMNVEV (reference sequence). After removal of 2 bases from V and 7 bases from J, the junction contained 7 bases not matched to a gene. CDR3 bases: TGTGCCAGCAGTTTAAGCGCAGGGGGCGCACAGCCCCAGCATTTT. Translation: CASSLSAGGAQPQHF.

This clone was counted only a few times. This chain connects TRBV11-2 to TRBJ2-5; 10 bases agree with TRBD1. The J call may be mistaken, given a closer DNA end match to TRBJ2-7. Per the germline V gene, CDR1 is SGHAT and CDR2 is FQNNGV. This CDR3 has 15 amino acids. The CDR3 is CASSLGTGGIYEQYF. CDR3 nucleotides: TGTGCCAGCAGCTTAGGGACAGGGGGGATTTACGAGCAGTACTTC.

In DNA form, the CDR3 reads TGTGCCAGCTCACCACCTCTAGCGGGGGCCAGGGGTGAGCAGTACTTC. Its protein product is CASSPPLAGARGEQYF. This rearrangement joins TRBV18 to TRBJ2-7, with 10 bases matching TRBD2. The CDR3 covers 16 residues. V lost 0 bases to trimming and J lost 7 bases; unmatched junction nucleotides: 9. CDR1 is KGHSH and CDR2 is LQKENI in the germline V gene.

V gene TRBV5-1 combines with J gene TRBJ1-2; 7 bases match TRBD1. This CDR3 comprises 14 residues. Looked up from germline, CDR1 is SGHRS and CDR2 is YFSETQ. The V and J ends lost 4 bases and 5 bases, in that order; junction bases with no gene match: 8. For the CDR3, the DNA is TGCGCCAGCAGCCTGGACAGGCAGTTTTATGGCTACACCTTC. It is translated as CASSLDRQFYGYTF.

V usage is TRBV4-2 and J usage is TRBJ1-4; a possible D gene is TRBD1 (6 bases). V lost 4 bases and J lost 8, with 20 bases in between. Germline V gene data show CDR1 as LGHNA and CDR2 as YNFKEQ. This CDR3 has 16 residues. CDR3 coding DNA: TGTGCCAGCAGCCGCCACCCCGACAGGCAGGGGGAAAAACTGTTTTTT. The encoded protein is CASSRHPDRQGEKLFF.

The rearrangement joins TRBV19 to TRBJ1-4; 7 bases align to TRBD1. This CDR3 is 16 amino acids long. CDR1 LNHDA and CDR2 SQIVND come from the germline V gene (reference sequence). The trim removed 3 bases at V and 3 bases at J, leaving 7 bases unmatched. The CDR3 is CASSIGAGGSNEKLFF. The CDR3, as DNA: TGTGCCAGTAGTATCGGCGCAGGGGGGTCTAATGAAAAACTGTTTTTT.

Notes on this clone: At one end, the junction sequence differs from germline, possibly due to a read error. The rearrangement links TRBV29-1 to TRBJ1-1; no definite D call. Germline V gives CDR1 SQVTM, CDR2 ANQGSEA. This CDR3 is 13 amino acids long. DNA for the CDR3: TGCAGCCTTGAACTATCTATGAACACTGAAGCTTTCTTT. It yields the protein CSLELSMNTEAFF. The entire variable domain, with the rest obtained from reference TRBV29-1 and TRBJ1-1, is as follows: SAVISQKPSRDICQRGTSLTIQCQVDSQVTMMFWYRQQPGQSLTLIATANQGSEATYESGFVIDKFPISRPNLTFSTLTVSNMSPEDSSIYLCSLELSMNTEAFFGQGTRLTVV.

This chain uses TRBV9 with TRBJ2-5; D is unresolved. V lost 4 bases, J lost 5 bases, and 15 bases lay in between. This CDR3 is 14 amino acids long. Per the germline V gene, CDR1 is SGDLS and CDR2 is YYNGEE. This chain's CDR3 is CASSLTSGSETQYF. The DNA of the CDR3 is TGTGCCAGCAGCCTAACCTCAGGCTCCGAGACCCAGTACTTC.

Comments on this clone: Mismatch with germline at one junction end may stem from a read error. J is TRBJ1-2 and V is TRBV10-2, with D possibly matching TRBD1 (5 bases). CDR3 length equals 13 residues. CDR1 WSHSY and CDR2 SAAADI come from the germline V gene. DNA of the CDR3: TGCGCCAGTCAACCCAACCGGGGGTTTCATGCCCAATTC. It translates to CASQPNRGFHAQF.

This rearrangement joins TRBV27 to TRBJ1-5, with D perhaps TRBD1 (5 bases). V was pared by 0 bases and J by 5 bases, with 8 bases between. From germline, CDR1 is MNHEY and CDR2 SMNVEV (reference sequence). CDR3 size: 14 residues. The CDR3, as DNA: TGTGCCAGCAGTTTATCCCCAGGGTATCAGCCCCAGCATTTT. Its protein product is CASSLSPGYQPQHF.

The chain carries TRBV5-1 and TRBJ2-7; TRBD2 is a possible D gene (6 bases). The CDR3 spans 14 residues. V was pared by 4 bases and J by 6 bases, with 17 bases between. Germline lookup yields CDR1 SGHRS and CDR2 YFSETQ. Written as DNA, the CDR3 is TGCGCCAGCAGCCGGAGGGAAGGCCTGGGCGAGCAGTACTTC. Protein: CASSRREGLGEQYF.

Only one count was recorded for this clone. This chain connects TRBV7-8 to TRBJ2-7; 9 bases map to TRBD1. The length of the CDR3 is 14 residues. V shed 5 bases and J 3 bases; nucleotides not matched to a gene: 5. Germline assignment: CDR1 SGHVS and CDR2 FQNEAQ. CDR3 sequence (DNA): TGTGCCAGCAGCCTGGGACAGGGCGTCTACGAGCAGTACTTC. This encodes CASSLGQGVYEQYF.